The 31 T cell receptor beta chains below all came from one sample that was sequenced in a study of cytomegalovirus exposure and HLA in healthy donors. PCR primers comprised 60 Vbeta and 13 Jbeta primers. Only in-frame clones appear in the TCRdb table, and some are missing; sequencing was by immunoSEQ multiplex PCR. The repertoire holds roughly 35,000 clones, with around 53% as singletons. The sequenced material came from PBMCs. These TCRs come from a woman in her thirties or forties in good health and CMV-seropositive.

This sequence joins TRBV5-4 and TRBJ2-3; D perhaps matches TRBD2 (7 bases). The germline gives CDR1 SGHNT, CDR2 YYREEE (reference sequence). The CDR3 is 15 residues long. Trimming cost V 4 bases and J 4 bases, with 16 bases left between them. The CDR3 protein is CASSGGGRGADTQYF. CDR3 DNA: TGTGCCAGCAGCGGGGGGGGCAGGGGCGCAGATACGCAGTATTTT. Supplemented by reference TRBV5-4 and TRBJ2-3, the full variable domain reads ETGVTQSPTHLIKTRGQQVTLRCSSQSGHNTVSWYQQALGQGPQFIFQYYREEENGRGNFPPRFSGLQFPNYSSELNVNALELDDSALYLCASSGGGRGADTQYFGPGTRLTVL.

This clone was observed a handful of times. The chain has TRBV5-1 and TRBJ2-5, with 15 bases aligning to TRBD2. Trimming at V came to 4 bases and at J to 5 bases, leaving 3 bases not matched to a gene. The CDR3 has 15 residues. The germline CDR1 and CDR2 sequences are SGHRS and YFSETQ. CDR3 residues: CASSAGTSGGETQYF. The CDR3 DNA reads TGCGCCAGCAGCGCCGGGACTAGCGGGGGGGAGACCCAGTACTTC.

This clone was seen a few times. The rearrangement uses TRBV9 and TRBJ1-5; 7 bases agree with TRBD1. CDR1 SGDLS and CDR2 YYNGEE come from the germline V gene. CDR3 length: 15 amino acids. V trimming: 1 base; J trimming: 6 bases; junction bases outside the gene matches: 7. The CDR3: CASSVLDRVGQPQHF. In DNA, the CDR3 is TGTGCCAGCAGCGTACTCGACAGGGTCGGTCAGCCCCAGCATTTT.

This chain joins TRBV4-2 and TRBJ1-2; 7 positions match TRBD1. The CDR3 covers 13 residues. Germline lookup yields CDR1 LGHNA and CDR2 YNFKEQ. After removal of 0 bases from V and 8 bases from J, the junction contained 3 bases not matched to a gene. Written as DNA, the CDR3 is TGTGCCAGCAGCCAAGATCACAGGGGCGGCTACACCTTC. As protein: CASSQDHRGGYTF.

The V gene is TRBV10-3, the J gene TRBJ1-6; a possible D gene is TRBD1 (6 bases). The CDR3 sequence is 15 residues long. Per the germline V gene, CDR1 is ENHRY and CDR2 is SYGVKD. Trimming took 6 bases from V and 5 from J, leaving 14 bases between them. CDR3 amino acids: CAISWGQGNNSPLHF. CDR3 nucleotide sequence: TGTGCCATCAGCTGGGGGCAGGGGAATAATTCACCCCTCCACTTT.

This clone has more than one count but fewer than ten. This chain links TRBV15 with TRBJ1-1; D uncertain. The CDR3 is 13 amino acids. The V end was cut by 0 bases, the J end by 5 bases, with 7 bases between. Germline values: CDR1 LNHNV, CDR2 YYDKDF (reference sequence). CDR3 in amino acids: CATSRDPLTEAFF. In DNA, the CDR3 is TGTGCCACCAGCAGAGATCCTCTTACTGAAGCTTTCTTT.

This clone was observed a few times. This chain connects TRBV15 to TRBJ1-2; a possible D gene is TRBD1 (6 bases). The ends were cut back, 0 bases at V and 4 bases at J, with 9 bases in the middle. CDR1 is LNHNV, CDR2 YYDKDF, per germline (reference sequence). CDR3 length: 14 residues. The CDR3 sequence: CATSREGRGYGYTF. In nucleotides, the CDR3 is TGTGCCACCAGCAGAGAAGGCAGGGGCTATGGCTACACCTTC.

This chain joins TRBV11-3 and TRBJ1-5, with 8 bases matching TRBD1. CDR3 length: 15 residues. Germline CDR1 reads SGHNT; CDR2 reads YENEEA. Trimming took 3 bases from V and 6 from J; bases not matched to a gene: 7. CDR3 DNA: TGTGCCAGCAGCTTCCGGACAGGGACCTGTCAGCCCCAGCATTTT. Translated, it gives CASSFRTGTCQPQHF.

The chain carries TRBV6-5 and TRBJ2-7, with TRBD2 as a possible D gene (5 bases). V was shortened by 2 bases and J by 0 bases, with 14 bases between the two germline ends. CDR3 size: 16 residues. Germline lookup yields CDR1 MNHEY and CDR2 SVGAGI. CDR3 protein: CASSYLTSGLSYEQYF. The CDR3 region has the DNA TGTGCCAGCAGTTACCTAACGTCAGGACTCTCCTACGAGCAGTACTTC.

The rearrangement uses TRBV6-6 and TRBJ2-1; D might be TRBD2 (5 bases). CDR1 is MNHNY and CDR2 is SVGAGI in the germline V gene (reference sequence). The CDR3 contains 15 residues. With 4 bases removed from V and 1 base from J, the gap between germline ends came to 11 bases. CDR3 DNA: TGTGCCAGCAGTTCCAGCGGAGGTTCCTACAATGAGCAGTTCTTC. Translated, it gives CASSSSGGSYNEQFF.

The CDR3 loop reads CATSRQPDRLNQPQHF. CDR3 nucleotides: TGTGCCACCAGCAGACAACCCGACAGACTCAATCAGCCCCAGCATTTT. V gene TRBV15 combines with J gene TRBJ1-5; TRBD1 might be the D (5 bases). This CDR3 is built from 16 residues. CDR1 is LNHNV and CDR2 is YYDKDF in the germline V gene (reference sequence). V lost 2 bases to trimming and J lost 3 bases, with 14 bases between them.

The chain carries TRBV5-1 and TRBJ2-1, with a possible D match to TRBD1 (5 bases). Germline V gives CDR1 SGHRS, CDR2 YFSETQ. V shed 0 bases and J shed 3 bases, with 7 bases lying between them. The length of the CDR3 is 14 residues. This CDR3 reads CASSLGQNYNEQFF. CDR3 DNA sequence: TGCGCCAGCAGCTTGGGACAGAACTACAATGAGCAGTTCTTC.

This clone was counted between two and nine times. The chain couples TRBV4-3 to TRBJ1-6, with 7 bases fitting TRBD1. This CDR3 is 16 amino acids long. Germline-derived CDR1 and CDR2 are LGHNA and YSLEER. V lost 0 bases, J lost 6 bases, and 5 bases stayed unmatched. CDR3 sequence (DNA): TGCGCCAGCAGCCAAGATGGGACAGCTAGTAATTCACCCCTCCACTTT. Amino acid sequence: CASSQDGTASNSPLHF.

This rearrangement joins TRBV11-3 to TRBJ2-5; a weak D match, TRBD2 (6 bases). The CDR3 is 13 residues long. Per the germline V gene, CDR1 is SGHNT and CDR2 is YENEEA. With 1 base removed from V and 7 bases from J, the gap between germline ends came to 10 bases. The CDR3 here is CASSLGQGGTQYF. As DNA, the CDR3 is TGTGCCAGCAGCTTAGGGCAGGGAGGGACCCAGTACTTC.

The chain joins TRBV19 to TRBJ2-5; tentative D call: TRBD2 (5 bases). This CDR3 region has 14 residues. The V end lost 5 bases, the J end lost 2 bases, and 12 bases lay between the germline ends. Germline V lookup: CDR1 LNHDA, CDR2 SQIVND (reference sequence). This CDR3 reads CASSRGPFQETQYF. DNA for the CDR3: TGTGCCAGTAGTCGAGGGCCATTTCAAGAGACCCAGTACTTC. Using reference TRBV19 and TRBJ2-5 for the parts outside the CDR3, the full variable domain is DGGITQSPKYLFRKEGQNVTLSCEQNLNHDAMYWYRQDPGQGLRLIYYSQIVNDFQKGDIAEGYSVSREKKESFPLTVTSAQKNPTAFYLCASSRGPFQETQYFGPGTRLLVL.

This clone was seen once. V usage is TRBV19 and J usage is TRBJ1-1; 10 bases line up with TRBD1. CDR3 size: 13 residues. V shed 10 bases, J shed 2 bases, and the junction held 4 bases outside the gene matches. Looked up from germline, CDR1 is LNHDA and CDR2 is SQIVND (reference sequence). CDR3 in DNA: TGTGCCACAAGGACAGGGGGTAACACTGAAGCTTTCTTT. Amino acid sequence: CATRTGGNTEAFF.

This clone was observed a handful of times. The rearrangement links TRBV25-1 to TRBJ1-5, with D tentatively TRBD1 (6 bases). The CDR3 runs 17 residues. Per the germline V gene, CDR1 is MGHDK and CDR2 is SYGVNS. The V and J ends lost 0 bases and 2 bases respectively, with 14 bases between them. The CDR3 bases are TGTGCCAGCAGTGAATATGGGGGGGGCGGACGCAATCAGCCCCAGCATTTT. Its translation: CASSEYGGGGRNQPQHF.

The sample holds a few counts of this clone. The CDR3: CASSWGQGRPQTYEQYF. The CDR3 DNA reads as TGTGCCAGCAGCTGGGGACAGGGAAGACCACAAACCTACGAGCAGTACTTC. The chain uses TRBV5-8 and TRBJ2-7, with TRBD1 matching 9 bases. The CDR3 extends over 17 amino acids. V was clipped by 3 bases and J by 2 bases; unmatched bases: 12. The germline V gene has CDR1 SGHTS and CDR2 YDEGEE. The full variable domain, its missing parts supplied by reference TRBV5-8 and TRBJ2-7, is EAGVTQSPTHLIKTRGQQATLRCSPISGHTSVYWYQQALGLGLQFLLWYDEGEERNRGNFPPRFSGRQFPNYSSELNVNALELEDSALYLCASSWGQGRPQTYEQYFGPGTRLTVT.

This clone was detected only a few times. The chain couples TRBV6-5 to TRBJ1-1; TRBD1 might be the D (6 bases). CDR1 is MNHEY and CDR2 is SVGAGI in the germline V gene. CDR3 length: 14 amino acids. Trimming shortened V by 5 bases and J by 5 bases, and 15 bases separated the two germline ends. CDR3 bases: TGTGCCAGCAGTCTACAGGGAGGGGGTACTGAAGCTTTCTTT. Its protein product is CASSLQGGGTEAFF.

The CDR3 DNA reads TGCAGTGCTAGAGATCGGGAGACCCAGTACTTC. Protein: CSARDRETQYF. This sequence joins TRBV20-1 and TRBJ2-5; D uncertain. The CDR3 has 11 residues. V lost 0 bases and J lost 5, with 4 bases in between. The germline CDR1 and CDR2 sequences are DFQATT and SNEGSKA (reference sequence).

The V call is TRBV29-1, the J call TRBJ1-1; D may be TRBD1 (6 bases). Trimming shortened V by 3 bases and J by 4 bases, and 12 bases separated the two germline ends. Germline V lookup: CDR1 SQVTM, CDR2 ANQGSEA. The CDR3 spans 13 residues. The CDR3 DNA follows: TGCAGCGTTGAGTCGGGGGGCGGCACTGAAGCTTTCTTT. This encodes CSVESGGGTEAFF.

The chain links TRBV4-2 to TRBJ1-4, with D unresolved. V was trimmed by 1 base and J by 8 bases, leaving 14 bases between them. Germline-derived CDR1 and CDR2 are LGHNA and YNFKEQ. The CDR3 contains 15 residues. The CDR3 nucleotides are TGTGCCAGCAGCCAAGTCGGGGATTCGGGAGAAAAACTGTTTTTT. It specifies CASSQVGDSGEKLFF.

This clone is judged medium-sized. This chain links TRBV7-6 with TRBJ1-2, with 7 bases that match TRBD1. Germline CDR1 reads SGHVS; CDR2 reads FNYEAQ. The trim removed 2 bases at V and 6 bases at J, leaving 6 bases unmatched. The CDR3 has 14 amino acids. The CDR3 coding sequence is TGTGCCAGCAGCTTAATTCTAGGGGGCCATGGCTACACCTTC. Translated: CASSLILGGHGYTF.

Here the CDR3 DNA reads TGCGCCAGCAGCCCCGGGACAGCAGACGGGGAAAAACTGTTTTTT. It translates to CASSPGTADGEKLFF. The V gene is TRBV5-1, the J gene TRBJ1-4; 7 bases agree with TRBD1. The length of the CDR3 is 15 residues. Germline assignment: CDR1 SGHRS and CDR2 YFSETQ. Germline trimming cut 4 bases from V and 8 bases from J; bases unmatched to any gene: 11.

The chain carries TRBV5-4 and TRBJ1-2; D not certain. V was shortened by 4 bases and J by 6 bases, with 10 bases between the two germline ends. Germline V gene lookup returns CDR1 SGHNT and CDR2 YYREEE (reference sequence). The length of the CDR3 is 12 residues. The DNA for the CDR3 is TGTGCCAGCAGCACTGAGAGGGATGGCTACACCTTC. Translating it yields CASSTERDGYTF.

The J gene is TRBJ1-1, the V gene TRBV25-1, with D unclear. The germline gives CDR1 MGHDK, CDR2 SYGVNS. V lost 2 bases, J lost 1 base, and 8 bases lay in between. The CDR3 contains 14 residues. The CDR3 here is CASSEQQKNTEAFF. The CDR3 bases are TGTGCCAGCAGTGAACAACAGAAGAACACTGAAGCTTTCTTT.

This sequence joins TRBV2 and TRBJ2-7, with D possibly matching TRBD2 (5 bases). The V end was cut by 3 bases, the J end by 3 bases, with 12 bases between. The CDR3 is made up of 14 amino acids. Per germline, CDR1 SNHLY and CDR2 FYNNEI. Here the CDR3 reads CASSDEGFGYEQYF. In DNA, the CDR3 is TGTGCCAGCAGTGATGAGGGATTTGGCTACGAGCAGTACTTC.

This chain uses TRBV15 with TRBJ2-6, with 9 bases that match TRBD1. The V and J ends lost 0 bases and 0 bases, in that order; junction bases with no gene match: 6. The CDR3 contains 19 residues. Germline CDR1 LNHNV, CDR2 YYDKDF (reference sequence). CDR3 sequence: CATSRDWDRVLSGANVLTF. CDR3 nucleotides: TGTGCCACCAGCAGAGATTGGGACAGGGTTCTCTCTGGGGCCAACGTCCTGACTTTC.

The table lists this clone with a count of one. This chain links TRBV7-9 with TRBJ1-4; TRBD1 matches at 8 bases. Germline V gene sequence: CDR1 SEHNR, CDR2 FQNEAQ (reference sequence). The CDR3 has 15 amino acids. The V segment lost 5 bases and the J segment 8 bases; nucleotides outside the gene matches: 10. For the CDR3, the DNA is TGTGCCAGCAGCCAAGGACAGGGCAAGGACGAAAAACTGTTTTTT. It yields the protein CASSQGQGKDEKLFF.

This clone was counted a few times. This rearrangement joins TRBV4-1 to TRBJ2-1, with TRBD2 matching 8 bases. Germline V gives CDR1 MGHRA, CDR2 YSYEKL. The junction had 10 bases not matched to a gene; V was cut back by 4 bases and J by 5 bases. The CDR3 is made up of 16 amino acids. Here the CDR3 reads CASSLIAGSTHNEQFF. The CDR3 DNA is TGCGCCAGCAGCCTAATAGCGGGGAGCACTCACAATGAGCAGTTCTTC.

The chain recombines TRBV28 with TRBJ2-7; D perhaps matches TRBD2 (6 bases). There are 14 residues in the CDR3. The germline CDR1 and CDR2 sequences are MDHEN and SYDVKM. The ends were cut back, 3 bases at V and 3 bases at J, with 12 bases in the middle. The DNA of the CDR3 is TGTGCCAGCAGTTTCTTGGGGGGAGGCTACGAGCAGTACTTC. This encodes CASSFLGGGYEQYF.